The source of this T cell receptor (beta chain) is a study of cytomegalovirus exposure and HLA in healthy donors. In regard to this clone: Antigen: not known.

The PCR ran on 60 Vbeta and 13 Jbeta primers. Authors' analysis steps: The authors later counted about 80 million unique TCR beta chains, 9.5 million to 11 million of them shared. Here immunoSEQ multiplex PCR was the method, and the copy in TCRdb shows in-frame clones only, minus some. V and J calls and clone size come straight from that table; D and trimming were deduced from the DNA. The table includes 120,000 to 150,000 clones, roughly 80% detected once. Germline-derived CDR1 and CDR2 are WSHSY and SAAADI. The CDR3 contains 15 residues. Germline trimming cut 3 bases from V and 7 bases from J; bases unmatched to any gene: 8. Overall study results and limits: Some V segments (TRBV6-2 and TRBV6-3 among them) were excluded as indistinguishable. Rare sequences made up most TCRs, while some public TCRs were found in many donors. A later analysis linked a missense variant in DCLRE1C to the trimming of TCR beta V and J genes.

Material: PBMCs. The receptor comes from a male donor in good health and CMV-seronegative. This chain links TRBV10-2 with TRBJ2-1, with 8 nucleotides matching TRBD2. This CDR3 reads CASSEPGGAPNEQFF. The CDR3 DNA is TGCGCCAGCAGTGAACCCGGGGGGGCCCCGAATGAGCAGTTCTTC.